This is a list of T cell receptor beta chains from one sample in a study of blood T cell repertoires in COVID-19. The repertoire was sequenced with immunoSEQ multiplex PCR; TCRdb's copy has only in-frame clones and lacks some. The data contain about 220,000 clones, around 83% of them singletons. The sample taken for sequencing was peripheral blood. These receptors all stem from a man aged 50-60 years who had recovered from COVID-19. The CDR3 runs from the conserved cysteine through the conserved F or W. D genes are given only for firm matches. Expanded clones are given a class, and other clones once, few, many or no size at all.

abundance	v_gene	d_gene	j_gene	CDR3aa
.	TRBV6-1	TRBD1	TRBJ1-5	CASSDGRQGSHSNQPQHF
once	TRBV3-1/TRBV3-2	TRBD2	TRBJ2-3	CASSQEGRGGGPTDTQYF
.	TRBV10-3	.	TRBJ2-7	CAISETWAANYEQYF
.	TRBV27	.	TRBJ1-4	CASSLASATNEKLFF
.	TRBV23-1	.	TRBJ2-7	CASSQSPLDRTTYEQYF
.	TRBV18	TRBD1	TRBJ2-7	CASSPQGVSYEQYF
.	TRBV3-1/TRBV3-2	.	TRBJ2-6	CASSHGGRSGANVLTF
.	TRBV28	.	TRBJ2-5	CASGPLGAETQYF
.	TRBV15	.	TRBJ1-2	CATSRDRGYGYTF
.	TRBV27	.	TRBJ2-7	CASSRPGTLLYEQYF
.	TRBV24-1	.	TRBJ2-7	CATSDEAYEQYF
.	TRBV7-9	.	TRBJ2-3	CASRSTSTDTQYF
.	TRBV28	.	TRBJ2-5	CASTQGPTQYF
.	TRBV18	.	TRBJ2-1	CASSPAEVKSSYNEQFF
.	TRBV5-1	TRBD1	TRBJ2-7	CASRTDRGLEQYF
few	TRBV7-9	.	TRBJ2-7	CASSQNLGFYEQYF
.	TRBV19	.	TRBJ1-1	CASSIGRLEAFF
.	TRBV7-2	TRBD1	TRBJ1-1	CASSSGQGIGTEAFF
.	TRBV10-1	TRBD2	TRBJ2-1	CASSEGLAGNNEQFF
.	TRBV27	TRBD1	TRBJ2-3	CASSFYRGRTDTQYF
.	TRBV6-4	.	TRBJ2-7	CARAGDEQYF
.	TRBV27	TRBD1	TRBJ2-2	CASSLSYRTGSSGELFF
.	TRBV28	TRBD1	TRBJ1-2	CASSLYRSDRVYGYTF
.	TRBV18	TRBD1	TRBJ1-2	CASSPDRGRNGYTF
.	TRBV19	TRBD2	TRBJ2-3	CASSTTGLAVNTDTQYF
.	TRBV7-9	TRBD2	TRBJ2-7	CASSSGLAGGQKPYEQYF
.	TRBV11-2	TRBD2	TRBJ2-3	CASSAGGPDTQYF
.	TRBV21-1	.	TRBJ2-7	CASSIGQTSTSGSTYEQYF
few	TRBV11-2	TRBD1	TRBJ1-6	CASSFSGTERNSPLHF
.	TRBV19	.	TRBJ2-3	CASSIGRILTDTQYF
.	TRBV28	.	TRBJ1-1	CASSNLGHPYTEAFF
.	TRBV27	.	TRBJ2-7	CASSLVRSSYEQYF
.	TRBV30	.	TRBJ2-1	CAWSVPAVDYNEQFF
.	TRBV13	.	TRBJ1-2	CASSLGGHYGYTF
.	TRBV27	.	TRBJ1-2	CASSSKVRGDYGYTF
.	TRBV7-9	.	TRBJ2-3	CASSLQGLQADTQYF
.	TRBV7-2	TRBD2	TRBJ2-4	CASSLASGSPYIQYF
.	TRBV6-5	.	TRBJ2-5	CASRDTTQYF
once	TRBV7-9	.	TRBJ1-3	CASPGTIGNTIYF
.	TRBV28	.	TRBJ2-1	CASSLAPSSYNEQFF
once	TRBV29-1	TRBD2	TRBJ2-4	CSVGGSRLAKNIQYF
once	TRBV19	.	TRBJ1-5	CASTKKVTASNQPQHF
.	TRBV27	TRBD1	TRBJ1-3	CASSLKAPAGGVRNTIYF
.	TRBV4-2	TRBD1	TRBJ2-1	CASSRKGTGSVGNEQFF
few	TRBV10-1	.	TRBJ1-1	CASSDRMNTEAFF
few	TRBV7-8	TRBD1	TRBJ1-2	CASSSKTGWLGYGYTF
.	TRBV24-1	TRBD2	TRBJ2-3	CATSESGTRGLQYF
.	TRBV4-2	.	TRBJ2-5	CASSGRDYQETQYF
once	TRBV18	.	TRBJ1-2	CASSPRQPYGYTF
.	TRBV7-2	.	TRBJ2-2	CASSLTGANTGELFF
.	TRBV7-7	TRBD1	TRBJ1-1	CASSPQPIGQANTEAFF
.	TRBV5-5	.	TRBJ2-1	CASSQVGKGHNEQFF
.	TRBV7-9	TRBD1	TRBJ2-7	CASSPGTGSSYEQYF
once	TRBV12-3/TRBV12-4	.	TRBJ1-4	CASRGLYEKLFF
.	TRBV6-2/TRBV6-3	TRBD1	TRBJ1-2	CASRPYMGQGARIYGYTF
once	TRBV18	TRBD1	TRBJ1-2	CASSPDRASNYGYTF